This is a list of T cell receptor beta chains from one sample in a study of shared clonotypes between healthy human individuals. Here immunoSEQ multiplex PCR was the method, and the copy in TCRdb shows in-frame clones only, minus some. This table holds about 2,100,000 clones, 85% to 95% found once. Sequenced: naive CD8+ T cells from PBMCs. These TCRs come from a man younger than 35 in good health. Some clones in this sample may be carry-over from other donors' samples. Both conserved end residues are part of each CDR3. D genes are given only for firm matches. Where a row states a size, it is once, few, many or the class of an expanded clone; other rows omit it.

V	J	length	size	D	DNA	CDR3
TRBV19	TRBJ1-1	15	NA	TRBD1	TGTGCCAGTAGTATAGCTGACAGGGGATCCACTGAAGCTTTCTTT	CASSIADRGSTEAFF
TRBV6-1	TRBJ2-7	15	NA	NA	TGTGCCAGCAGTACCCCCGGACTACAGTCCTACGAGCAGTACTTC	CASSTPGLQSYEQYF
TRBV6-6	TRBJ1-1	10	NA	NA	TGTGCCAGCCAGATCGGTGGAGCTTTCTTT	CASQIGGAFF
TRBV27	TRBJ1-5	13	NA	NA	TGTGCCAGCAGTTTCGGCGTGACGCAGCCCCAGCATTTT	CASSFGVTQPQHF
TRBV27	TRBJ2-3	16	NA	TRBD2	TGTGCCAGCAGTTCCATAGCGGGTCTGAGCACAGATACGCAGTATTTT	CASSSIAGLSTDTQYF
TRBV27	TRBJ2-1	12	NA	NA	TGTGCCAGCAGCGGGGTGAGGAATGAGCAGTTCTTC	CASSGVRNEQFF
TRBV2	TRBJ2-7	15	NA	TRBD2	TGTGCCAGCAGTGACGGACTAGCGGCCCTCTACGAGCAGTACTTC	CASSDGLAALYEQYF
TRBV10-2	TRBJ1-1	14	NA	NA	TGCGCCAGCAGCGAAACTCGGAAGAACACTGAAGCTTTCTTT	CASSETRKNTEAFF
TRBV9	TRBJ1-1	15	NA	NA	TGTGCCAGCAGCGTAGGCGGGCACCTGAACACTGAAGCTTTCTTT	CASSVGGHLNTEAFF
TRBV7-9	TRBJ2-3	17	NA	TRBD2	TGTGCCAGCAGCCCCGGGACTAGCGGGAGCGGCACAGATACGCAGTATTTT	CASSPGTSGSGTDTQYF
TRBV4-1	TRBJ2-5	14	NA	TRBD2	TGCGCCAGCAGCCACAAGCGGGGTGGAGAGACCCAGTACTTC	CASSHKRGGETQYF
TRBV19	TRBJ1-5	17	NA	TRBD1	TGTGCCAGTAGTATTGTGTATTGGGACAGGGGGCTTCAGCCCCAGCATTTT	CASSIVYWDRGLQPQHF
TRBV13	TRBJ1-1	16	once	NA	TGTGCCAGCAGCTCTCGGACCGGTTGGATGAACACTGAAGCTTTCTTT	CASSSRTGWMNTEAFF
TRBV9	TRBJ2-1	15	NA	NA	TGTGCCAGCAGCGCCACCGGGACAAACTACAATGAGCAGTTCTTC	CASSATGTNYNEQFF
TRBV7-6	TRBJ2-7	13	NA	NA	TGTGCCAGCAGCTCCTTGTCCGGCTACGAGCAGTACTTC	CASSSLSGYEQYF
TRBV9	TRBJ2-7	16	NA	TRBD1	TGTGCCAGCAGCGCCGCGCCGGACAGGGCAACCTACGAGCAGTACTTC	CASSAAPDRATYEQYF
TRBV4-2	TRBJ2-1	17	NA	TRBD2	TGTGCCAGCAGCCACTTTCTGGCAAGCGGGGCCTACAATGAGCAGTTCTTC	CASSHFLASGAYNEQFF
TRBV9	TRBJ1-1	13	NA	TRBD1	TGTGCCAGCAGCCCAAAAACAGGGGATGCGGCTTTCTTT	CASSPKTGDAAFF
TRBV12-5	TRBJ2-7	12	NA	NA	TGTGCTAGTGGTTACGGGACTTTTGAGCAGTACTTC	CASGYGTFEQYF
TRBV9	TRBJ2-2	15	NA	NA	TGTGCCAGCAGCGTAGCGTACGGGGCCGTCGGGGAGCTGTTTTTT	CASSVAYGAVGELFF
TRBV19	TRBJ1-2	17	NA	TRBD1	TGTGCCAGTAGTATAGAGGGGACAGAAACCTTTAACTATGGCTACACCTTC	CASSIEGTETFNYGYTF
TRBV7-2	TRBJ1-6	12	NA	TRBD1	TGTGCCAGTGGGACAGCCGGTTCACCCCTCCACTTT	CASGTAGSPLHF
TRBV13	TRBJ2-7	15	NA	NA	TGTGCCAGCAGCTTAAGGGCGGGAAAAGTCTACGAGCAGTACTTC	CASSLRAGKVYEQYF
TRBV11-2	TRBJ2-2	15	NA	NA	TGTGCCAGCAGCTTAGTGTACGCTAACACCGGGGAGCTGTTTTTT	CASSLVYANTGELFF
TRBV7-2	TRBJ1-2	15	NA	NA	TGTGCCAGCAGCCCACTCGTGGCCGCTAACTATGGCTACACCTTC	CASSPLVAANYGYTF
TRBV27	TRBJ1-2	17	NA	TRBD1	TGTGCCAGCAGTTTATCGGTAACAGGGGCACGGATACTAGGCTACACCTTC	CASSLSVTGARILGYTF
TRBV6-1	TRBJ2-7	15	NA	NA	TGTGCCAGCAGTGGAAGGCTGACAGGCACCTACGAGCAGTACTTC	CASSGRLTGTYEQYF
TRBV7-9	TRBJ2-1	14	NA	NA	TGTGCCAGCAGCCGCGGGACTCCCACCTATGAGCAGTTCTTC	CASSRGTPTYEQFF
TRBV28	TRBJ1-2	17	NA	NA	TGTGCCAGCAGGGAATTATTAACAGGGTTACCGCCCTATGGCTACACCTTC	CASRELLTGLPPYGYTF
TRBV27	TRBJ2-2	13	once	NA	TGTGCCAGCAGTTTACCACTCCCCGGGGAGCTGTTTTTT	CASSLPLPGELFF
TRBV15	TRBJ1-1	17	NA	NA	TGTGCCACCAGCAGATTGCCCCGGGGACCTTGGGACACTGAAGCTTTCTTT	CATSRLPRGPWDTEAFF
TRBV6-6	TRBJ2-7	13	NA	NA	TGTGCCAGCAGTTACGACGCGGCCCGCGAGCAGTACTTC	CASSYDAAREQYF
TRBV4-1	TRBJ1-5	15	NA	NA	TGCGCCAGCAGCCAGGGCAGGGGCGTTTATCAGCCCCAGCATTTT	CASSQGRGVYQPQHF